This entry lists 21 T cell receptor beta chains sequenced from one sample in a study of T cells in Graves' hyperthyroidism and ophthalmopathy. Template material for amplifying TCR beta CDR3 regions consisted of RNA transcripts. The TCR CDR3 was amplified in a first-round RT-PCR using the HTBI primer set. TCRdb passed the multiplex PCR reads through MiXCR, listing each CDR3 protein once. In the table there are roughly 500,000 distinct CDR3 sequences, 46% of which are singletons. Sequenced input: peripheral blood or thyroid tissue (not recorded which). All receptors derive from an adult woman with Graves' disease, either hyperthyroidism or ophthalmopathy (not recorded which).

This clonotype has a single count. The chain uses TRBV20-1 and TRBJ2-5, with 14 bases matching TRBD2. Germline-derived CDR1 and CDR2 are DFQATT and SNEGSKA (reference sequence). This CDR3 contains 15 residues. The ends lost 1 base at V and 5 bases at J; junction bases unmatched: 3. The CDR3 DNA follows: TGCAGTGCTAGAGCCGGGACTAGCGGGAGTGAGACCCAGTACTTC. This sequence encodes CSARAGTSGSETQYF.

The CDR3 here is CASSSGAGSGYTF. As DNA, the CDR3 is TGTGCCAGCTCCTCAGGAGCAGGGTCGGGCTACACCTTC. The chain joins TRBV7-2 to TRBJ1-2, with TRBD1 as a possible D gene (5 bases). Trimming cost V 8 bases and J 8 bases, with 18 bases left between them. The CDR3 is 13 residues long. Germline V gene data show CDR1 as SGHTA and CDR2 as FQGNSA.

This chain connects TRBV7-6 to TRBJ2-5; maybe TRBD2 (6 bases). This CDR3 spans 17 amino acids. Trimming removed 4 bases at V and 3 bases at J, with 21 bases between. The germline CDR1 and CDR2 sequences are SGHVS and FNYEAQ. This CDR3 is CASSSEWERGKEETQYF. The CDR3 DNA reads as TGTGCCAGCAGCTCCGAATGGGAACGGGGGAAGGAAGAGACCCAGTACTTC.

This clonotype was observed many times. The genes are TRBV11-2 and TRBJ2-7; D not certain. The CDR3 has 15 residues. Trimming removed 0 bases at V and 4 bases at J, with 13 bases between. The germline gives CDR1 SGHAT, CDR2 FQNNGV. The CDR3 DNA is TGTGCCAGCAGCTTAGAGCCGGACGGCTATTACGAGCAGTACTTC. As protein: CASSLEPDGYYEQYF.

This clonotype was observed many times. The chain uses TRBV7-2 and TRBJ2-2, with D perhaps matching TRBD1 (5 bases). The CDR3 has 14 amino acids. The V gene's germline CDR1 is SGHTA and CDR2 FQGNSA. The V and J ends lost 3 bases and 5 bases respectively, with 10 bases between them. Written as DNA, the CDR3 is TGTGCCAGCAGCTTGGCAGGGAAGACCGGGGAGCTGTTTTTT. Translation gives CASSLAGKTGELFF.

This clonotype was observed a few times. The V call is TRBV29-1, the J call TRBJ2-7; 9 nucleotides match TRBD2. Germline-derived CDR1 and CDR2 are SQVTM and ANQGSEA. The CDR3 contains 13 residues. With 6 bases clipped from V and 2 bases from J, the junction kept 5 bases outside the gene matches. CDR3: CSVGAGGPYEQYF. The DNA of the CDR3 is TGCAGCGTCGGGGCGGGAGGGCCCTACGAGCAGTACTTC.

This clonotype has more than one count but fewer than ten. CDR3 amino acids: CASDRGRQDYF. The DNA for the CDR3 is TGTGCCAGCGACAGGGGGCGGCAAGATTACTTC. V and J are TRBV28 and TRBJ2-7, with TRBD1 matching over 10 bases. The CDR3 has 11 residues. Germline CDR1 MDHEN, CDR2 SYDVKM. Germline trimming cut 8 bases from V and 13 bases from J; bases unmatched to any gene: 8.

This sequence joins TRBV7-3 and TRBJ2-6, with D possibly being TRBD1 (5 bases). Germline CDR1 reads SGHTA; CDR2 reads FQGTGA. Trimming left V 2 bases short and J 4 bases short, with 12 bases between. The CDR3 sequence is 16 residues long. This CDR3 reads CASSLAVGQGANVLTF. CDR3 in DNA: TGTGCCAGCAGCTTAGCAGTCGGACAAGGGGCCAACGTCCTGACTTTC.

In this sample, this clonotype turned up many times. The chain is built from TRBV5-1 and TRBJ2-5; possibly TRBD1 for D (5 bases). Trimming cost V 3 bases and J 5 bases, with 14 bases left between them. This CDR3 contains 14 residues. Germline CDR1 is SGHRS and CDR2 is YFSETQ. The CDR3 DNA sequence: TGCGCCAGCAGCTACAGGTTGAAAGGGGAGACCCAGTACTTC. Translation gives CASSYRLKGETQYF.

This clonotype was seen many times. The chain uses TRBV7-9 and TRBJ1-2; D is ambiguous. Germline CDR1 SEHNR, CDR2 FQNEAQ (reference sequence). This CDR3 region has 11 residues. The V gene lost 3 bases and the J gene lost 8 bases, with 7 bases spanning the gap. The CDR3 here is CASSLGQGYTF. CDR3 DNA sequence: TGTGCCAGCAGCTTGGGCCAAGGCTACACCTTC.

This clonotype has only a few counts. The V gene is TRBV28, the J gene TRBJ2-5; 7 bases fit TRBD1. CDR1 MDHEN and CDR2 SYDVKM come from the germline V gene. CDR3 length: 16 amino acids. V was clipped by 4 bases and J by 2 bases; unmatched bases: 10. CDR3 sequence reads: CASSSRSRGYQETQYF. Here the CDR3 DNA reads TGTGCCAGCAGTTCCCGGTCCAGGGGGTATCAAGAGACCCAGTACTTC.

This clonotype has a count of ten or more. Here the CDR3 DNA reads TGTGCCAGCAGTTTACTCCCAGAGACTCAAGAGACCCAGTACTTC. Translating gives CASSLLPETQETQYF. V is TRBV27 and J is TRBJ2-5; D remains unclear. This CDR3 region has 15 residues. The germline CDR1 and CDR2 sequences are MNHEY and SMNVEV (reference sequence). Trimming shortened V by 2 bases and J by 2 bases, and 12 bases separated the two germline ends.

The chain uses TRBV5-4 and TRBJ2-5, with D perhaps given as TRBD1 or TRBD2 (7 bases each). V was trimmed by 4 bases and J by 6 bases, leaving 16 bases between them. The CDR3 length is 14 residues. From germline, CDR1 is SGHNT and CDR2 YYREEE (reference sequence). In nucleotides, the CDR3 is TGTGCCAGCAGCACCCGACAGGGACTAAAGACCCAGTACTTC. Translated, it gives CASSTRQGLKTQYF. Filled out from reference TRBV5-4 and TRBJ2-5, the complete variable domain reads ETGVTQSPTHLIKTRGQQVTLRCSSQSGHNTVSWYQQALGQGPQFIFQYYREEENGRGNFPPRFSGLQFPNYSSELNVNALELDDSALYLCASSTRQGLKTQYFGPGTRLLVL.

The gene calls are TRBV29-1 and TRBJ1-1, with 7 nucleotides matching TRBD1. This CDR3 has 14 residues. Germline trimming cut 5 bases from V and 2 bases from J; bases unmatched to any gene: 8. Germline CDR1 reads SQVTM; CDR2 reads ANQGSEA. The CDR3 is CSVQTGRGNTEAFF. CDR3 sequence (DNA): TGCAGCGTTCAGACAGGGAGGGGAAACACTGAAGCTTTCTTT.

This clonotype was found many times. The J gene is TRBJ2-7, the V gene TRBV20-1; maybe TRBD2 (6 bases). V was clipped by 6 bases and J by 4 bases, with 13 bases between them. Germline CDR1 is DFQATT and CDR2 is SNEGSKA (reference sequence). CDR3 length: 12 residues. The CDR3 DNA sequence: TGCAGTGCACCGGGACTGGGATACGAGCAGTACTTC. Translating it yields CSAPGLGYEQYF.

Many counts were recorded for this clonotype. This sequence joins TRBV5-1 and TRBJ1-5, with D unresolved. In germline, CDR1 is SGHRS, CDR2 YFSETQ. V was clipped by 0 bases and J by 6 bases, with 13 bases between them. The CDR3 is 15 residues long. Here the CDR3 DNA reads TGCGCCAGCAGCTTGGACGGTGGGGAGGGTCAGCCCCAGCATTTT. Protein: CASSLDGGEGQPQHF.

V is TRBV10-3 and J is TRBJ2-6; D possibly corresponds to TRBD1 (5 bases). Germline V gives CDR1 ENHRY, CDR2 SYGVKD. The CDR3 sequence is 18 residues long. Deletions cut 0 bases from V and 0 bases from J, with 12 bases between. As DNA, the CDR3 is TGTGCCATCAGTGAGTCCACAGGATATAGCTCTGGGGCCAACGTCCTGACTTTC. Amino acids: CAISESTGYSSGANVLTF.

This clonotype was seen at least ten times. V gene TRBV6-4 combines with J gene TRBJ2-2; the D is unclear. The CDR3 runs to 14 residues. The germline CDR1 and CDR2 sequences are MRHNA and SNTAGT. With 4 bases removed from V and 4 bases from J, the gap between germline ends came to 10 bases. The CDR3 is CASSASPGTGELFF. The CDR3 DNA sequence: TGTGCCAGCAGTGCATCCCCGGGCACCGGGGAGCTGTTTTTT.

The rearrangement uses TRBV9 and TRBJ1-3; TRBD1 might be the D (5 bases). The CDR3 has 15 residues. From germline, CDR1 is SGDLS and CDR2 YYNGEE. Trimming took 0 bases from V and 8 from J, leaving 15 bases between them. The CDR3 sequence is CASSVGSRDGYTIYF. CDR3 sequence (DNA): TGTGCCAGCAGCGTAGGCAGCAGGGATGGCTACACCATATATTTT.

The chain recombines TRBV13 with TRBJ1-2; D is undetermined. The CDR3 is made up of 15 amino acids. V was clipped by 5 bases and J by 6 bases, with 19 bases between them. The germline V gene has CDR1 PRHDT and CDR2 FYEKMQ (reference sequence). DNA for the CDR3: TGTGCCAGCAGCCTGTTCGTGCACCCTACTAATGGCTACACCTTC. This encodes CASSLFVHPTNGYTF. Complete variable domain (other parts from reference TRBV13 and TRBJ1-2): AAGVIQSPRHLIKEKRETATLKCYPIPRHDTVYWYQQGPGQDPQFLISFYEKMQSDKGSIPDRFSAQQFSDYHSELNMSSLELGDSALYFCASSLFVHPTNGYTFGSGTRLTVV.

This clonotype was seen just once. The chain joins TRBV5-1 to TRBJ1-2; 9 nucleotides agree with TRBD1. The CDR3 sequence is 14 residues long. J was trimmed by 8 bases and V by 4 bases; bases with no gene match: 9. Germline CDR1 is SGHRS and CDR2 is YFSETQ. The CDR3 spells CASSGGQGTRGYTF. The CDR3 DNA follows: TGCGCCAGCAGCGGAGGACAGGGGACAAGGGGCTACACCTTC. Full variable domain (missing parts from reference TRBV5-1 and TRBJ1-2): KAGVTQTPRYLIKTRGQQVTLSCSPISGHRSVSWYQQTPGQGLQFLFEYFSETQRNKGNFPGRFSGRQFSNSRSEMNVSTLELGDSALYLCASSGGQGTRGYTFGSGTRLTVV.